The 27 T cell receptor beta chains given below trace back to one sample, sequenced in a study of blood T cell repertoires in COVID-19. The method was immunoSEQ multiplex PCR; TCRdb's version includes in-frame clones alone and lacks a portion of them. In the table there are some 130,000 clones, about four fifths of which are singletons. What was sequenced was PBMCs or T cells enriched from blood (not recorded which). These receptors all stem from a man between 25 and 39 years old who had recovered from COVID-19.

Only a few counts were recorded for this clone. The chain links TRBV7-2 to TRBJ2-5, with D perhaps TRBD2 (5 bases). CDR3 length: 13 residues. Trimming stripped 4 bases from V and 5 bases from J, with 11 bases between. CDR1 is SGHTA, CDR2 FQGNSA, per germline. CDR3 bases: TGTGCCAGCAGCTCCGGGGTTCGGGAGACCCAGTACTTC. It encodes CASSSGVRETQYF.

V is TRBV29-1 and J is TRBJ2-5; possible D gene TRBD1, 6 bases. CDR3 length: 14 amino acids. The V gene's germline CDR1 is SQVTM and CDR2 ANQGSEA. The CDR3 coding sequence is TGCAGTGTCCCAGCGGACGGACAGCAAGAGACCCAGTACTTC. It specifies CSVPADGQQETQYF. Looking up the rest from reference TRBV29-1 and TRBJ2-5 gives the full variable domain: SAVISQKPSRDICQRGTSLTIQCQVDSQVTMMFWYRQQPGQSLTLIATANQGSEATYESGFVIDKFPISRPNLTFSTLTVSNMSPEDSSIYLCSVPADGQQETQYFGPGTRLLVL.

This clone was observed a handful of times. The chain couples TRBV7-8 to TRBJ1-5, with TRBD1 identical over 9 bases. The germline V gene has CDR1 SGHVS and CDR2 FQNEAQ. Trimming cost V 2 bases and J 2 bases; bases outside gene matches: 4. This CDR3 is built from 16 residues. The CDR3 nucleotides are TGTGCCAGCAGCTTACATCGGGACAGGGGCAATCAGCCCCAGCATTTT. Translating it yields CASSLHRDRGNQPQHF.

This clone has just one count. V is TRBV19 and J is TRBJ2-2, with a weak D call TRBD2 (7 bases). The germline V gene has CDR1 LNHDA and CDR2 SQIVND (reference sequence). The ends were cut back, 3 bases at V and 3 bases at J, with 14 bases in the middle. The CDR3 is 16 amino acids. This chain's CDR3 is CASSIGGGRYTGELFF. In DNA, the CDR3 is TGTGCCAGTAGTATCGGCGGGGGCAGGTACACCGGGGAGCTGTTTTTT.

This clone was detected only once. The chain is built from TRBV7-9 and TRBJ2-7; D is perhaps TRBD1 (6 bases). V lost 5 bases, J lost 0 bases, and 14 bases lay in between. The CDR3 is made up of 15 amino acids. Germline assignment: CDR1 SEHNR and CDR2 FQNEAQ (reference sequence). The CDR3 loop is CASSPLGAPSYEQYF. CDR3 bases: TGTGCCAGCAGCCCCTTGGGGGCCCCCTCCTACGAGCAGTACTTC.

The rearrangement uses TRBV7-7 and TRBJ2-3, with TRBD2 matching over 7 bases. This CDR3 has 18 amino acids. Per the germline V gene, CDR1 is SSHAT and CDR2 is FNYEAQ (reference sequence). Losses at the gene ends were 5 bases for V and 3 bases for J; bases not matched to a gene: 17. This CDR3 reads CASSPLVGRRESTDTQYF. The CDR3 nucleotides are TGTGCCAGCAGCCCCCTAGTAGGTCGGCGGGAGAGTACAGATACGCAGTATTTT.

The chain uses TRBV19 and TRBJ1-5; 8 bases fit TRBD1. The CDR3 contains 14 residues. The J segment lost 5 bases and the V segment lost 5 bases, leaving 5 bases of the junction unmatched. Germline-derived CDR1 and CDR2 are LNHDA and SQIVND (reference sequence). CDR3 sequence (DNA): TGTGCCAGTAGTCTCCGGGACAGGTATCAGCCCCAGCATTTT. It is translated as CASSLRDRYQPQHF.

The V and J genes are TRBV4-1 and TRBJ2-5; 10 bases match TRBD2. The CDR3 extends over 15 amino acids. In germline, CDR1 is MGHRA, CDR2 YSYEKL. The ends lost 4 bases at V and 1 base at J; junction bases unmatched: 3. CDR3 amino acids: CASSLLAGGQETQYF. CDR3 DNA: TGCGCCAGCAGCCTATTAGCGGGGGGCCAAGAGACCCAGTACTTC.

The V gene is TRBV15, the J gene TRBJ1-5, with a possible D match to TRBD1 (5 bases). Germline V gene data show CDR1 as LNHNV and CDR2 as YYDKDF (reference sequence). Trimming shortened V by 0 bases and J by 4 bases, and 13 bases separated the two germline ends. The CDR3 totals 16 residues. The DNA for the CDR3 is TGTGCCACCAGCAGAGATTTGTTACAGGCAAATCAGCCCCAGCATTTT. Protein sequence: CATSRDLLQANQPQHF.

This clone was observed a handful of times. The chain employs TRBV2 and TRBJ2-2, with D tentatively TRBD2 (6 bases). The CDR3 runs to 14 residues. The V and J ends lost 6 bases and 6 bases respectively, with 14 bases between them. Per the germline V gene, CDR1 is SNHLY and CDR2 is FYNNEI. The CDR3 region has the DNA TGTGCCAGCAGGGAGGGAGATTCAGCCGGGGAGCTGTTTTTT. Translated: CASREGDSAGELFF.

This clone was observed once. The chain couples TRBV7-9 to TRBJ2-5, with D tentatively TRBD2 (6 bases). Trimming took off 5 bases at V and 5 bases at J, with 12 bases between the two ends. The germline gives CDR1 SEHNR, CDR2 FQNEAQ (reference sequence). The CDR3 spans 13 residues. CDR3 coding DNA: TGTGCCAGCAGCCACCCGGGGGAGGAGACCCAGTACTTC. Translated: CASSHPGEETQYF.

The chain is built from TRBV10-3 and TRBJ1-1; D is unclear. Germline V gene data show CDR1 as ENHRY and CDR2 as SYGVKD. Trimming removed 3 bases at V and 2 bases at J, with 16 bases between. The CDR3 length is 16 residues. The DNA of the CDR3 is TGTGCCATCAGTGAAAGGTCAGCAGGCGATAACACTGAAGCTTTCTTT. Amino acids: CAISERSAGDNTEAFF.

As DNA, the CDR3 is TGTGCCAGCAGCCCTATAGACGGGGTGGGTGAAAAACTGTTTTTT. It specifies CASSPIDGVGEKLFF. V gene TRBV9 combines with J gene TRBJ1-4, with D unresolved. This CDR3 is 15 amino acids long. Germline lookup yields CDR1 SGDLS and CDR2 YYNGEE. V was pared by 4 bases and J by 7 bases, with 17 bases between.

The chain uses TRBV28 and TRBJ2-3; maybe TRBD1 (6 bases). With 3 bases removed from V and 5 bases from J, the gap between germline ends came to 9 bases. This CDR3 has 13 amino acids. Germline loops: CDR1 MDHEN, CDR2 SYDVKM. Here the CDR3 reads CASSFQGIDTQYF. The CDR3 DNA reads TGTGCCAGCAGTTTTCAGGGGATAGATACGCAGTATTTT.

V and J are TRBV19 and TRBJ2-7, with a possible D match to TRBD2 (5 bases). Germline CDR1 is LNHDA and CDR2 is SQIVND (reference sequence). The CDR3 contains 15 residues. V was cut by 3 bases and J by 4 bases, with 16 bases left in between. The CDR3: CASSIRFPSGYEQYF. The CDR3 DNA is TGTGCCAGTAGTATCCGATTCCCGTCGGGGTACGAGCAGTACTTC.

The chain carries TRBV28 and TRBJ2-7, with D possibly TRBD2 on 7 matching bases. The V end lost 10 bases, the J end lost 3 bases, and 16 bases lay between the germline ends. This CDR3 is built from 13 residues. The V gene's germline CDR1 is MDHEN and CDR2 SYDVKM. The CDR3 nucleotides are TGTGCCATAAAAAGGGGGGGCCTCTACGAGCAGTACTTC. Translating it yields CAIKRGGLYEQYF.

CDR3 nucleotide sequence: TGCGCCAGCAGCTTGGAAACAGGGTTTGGTCCCGGGGAGCTGTTTTTT. Its translation: CASSLETGFGPGELFF. This chain connects TRBV5-1 to TRBJ2-2; D might be TRBD1 (6 bases). Germline V gene lookup returns CDR1 SGHRS and CDR2 YFSETQ. The CDR3 contains 16 residues. Trimming took off 0 bases at V and 6 bases at J, with 15 bases between the two ends.

The chain uses TRBV3-1 (or the pseudogene TRBV3-2) and TRBJ2-7, with 7 bases matching TRBD2. With 5 bases clipped from V and 4 bases from J, the junction kept 8 bases outside the gene matches. The CDR3 runs to 14 residues. CDR1 LGHDT and CDR2 YNNKEL come from the germline V gene (reference sequence). The CDR3 loop reads CASSYGGDTYEQYF. CDR3 nucleotide sequence: TGTGCCAGCAGCTATGGGGGGGATACATACGAGCAGTACTTC.

The chain couples TRBV3-1 (or the pseudogene TRBV3-2) to TRBJ2-1; a weak D match, TRBD1 (5 bases). Germline CDR1 reads LGHDT; CDR2 reads YNNKEL (reference sequence). This CDR3 is 14 amino acids long. Trimming stripped 0 bases from V and 6 bases from J, with 9 bases between. CDR3 in amino acids: CASSQDNRGNEQFF. CDR3 DNA sequence: TGTGCCAGCAGCCAAGATAATAGGGGCAATGAGCAGTTCTTC.

The chain has TRBV2 and TRBJ2-5, with D perhaps matching TRBD1 (6 bases). V was trimmed by 3 bases and J by 2 bases, leaving 10 bases between them. CDR3 length: 14 amino acids. CDR1 is SNHLY, CDR2 FYNNEI, per germline. The CDR3 loop reads CASSDWQGQETQYF. The CDR3 coding sequence is TGTGCCAGCAGTGACTGGCAGGGGCAAGAGACCCAGTACTTC.

The V gene is TRBV5-6, the J gene TRBJ1-1; maybe TRBD1 (5 bases). Germline-derived CDR1 and CDR2 are SGHDT and YYEEEE. V lost 4 bases and J lost 0, with 13 bases in between. The CDR3 loop spans 15 amino acids. The CDR3 is CASSPNQGMNTEAFF. The CDR3 DNA is TGTGCCAGCAGCCCGAACCAGGGTATGAACACTGAAGCTTTCTTT.

This clone occurred once. The DNA of the CDR3 is TGCGCCAGCAGTTCCGAGGGTGCGACGAACACTGAAGCTTTCTTT. This gives the protein CASSSEGATNTEAFF. V usage is TRBV5-1 and J usage is TRBJ1-1; D remains unclear. Germline V gene data show CDR1 as SGHRS and CDR2 as YFSETQ. V lost 5 bases and J lost 1, with 15 bases in between. The CDR3 length is 15 residues.

The chain carries TRBV4-1 and TRBJ2-3; the match to TRBD1 covers 7 bases. V lost 4 bases and J lost 1; bases outside the gene matches: 5. Germline V CDR1 and CDR2: MGHRA, YSYEKL. The CDR3 contains 15 residues. The CDR3 sequence: CASSPSGTGTDTQYF. CDR3 bases: TGCGCCAGCAGCCCATCCGGGACAGGCACAGATACGCAGTATTTT.

The chain joins TRBV5-1 to TRBJ1-1; 11 nucleotides match TRBD1. Trimming removed 7 bases from V and 5 bases from J; junction bases left unmatched: 4. The CDR3 is 13 residues long. Germline lookup yields CDR1 SGHRS and CDR2 YFSETQ. CDR3 in DNA: TGCGCCAGCGGACAGGGGGCAGGGACTGAAGCTTTCTTT. Translating gives CASGQGAGTEAFF.

This chain joins TRBV7-2 and TRBJ1-3; D unclear. Germline assignment: CDR1 SGHTA and CDR2 FQGNSA. Between the trimmed V and J ends, which lost 2 bases and 0 bases, there was a span of 17 bases. The CDR3 runs 18 residues. The CDR3 region is CASSLTEASGSSGNTIYF. The CDR3 DNA reads TGTGCCAGCAGCTTAACAGAGGCCTCGGGGTCCTCTGGAAACACCATATATTTT.

The rearrangement uses TRBV7-2 and TRBJ1-2; 7 bases map to TRBD1. The trim removed 5 bases at V and 2 bases at J, leaving 14 bases unmatched. CDR3 length: 17 amino acids. Germline CDR1 SGHTA, CDR2 FQGNSA. The CDR3 here is CASSHYSRDSLNYGYTF. CDR3 nucleotides: TGTGCCAGCAGCCACTATTCCCGGGACAGCTTAAACTATGGCTACACCTTC.

The V and J genes are TRBV4-1 and TRBJ2-1, with 8 nucleotides matching TRBD2. Germline trimming cut 0 bases from V and 8 bases from J; bases unmatched to any gene: 6. The germline gives CDR1 MGHRA, CDR2 YSYEKL. CDR3 size: 15 residues. The CDR3 region is CASSQETSGPHEQFF. The CDR3 DNA follows: TGCGCCAGCAGCCAAGAAACTAGCGGCCCCCATGAGCAGTTCTTC.